One T cell receptor (beta chain) is described in this entry. Reverse transcription of extracted RNA yielded cDNA, which provided the sequencing template. Using immunoSEQ multiplex PCR, the repertoire was profiled, and TCRdb retains in-frame clones only, with some absent. The sample has about 150,000 clones, about 90% seen once. These data belong to a study of CD8+ T cells in alopecia areata. Study summary: The tofacitinib course ran for 6 to 18 months and was followed by 6 months off drug.

CDR1 SQVTM and CDR2 ANQGSEA come from the germline V gene. The V end was cut by 3 bases, the J end by 1 base, with 7 bases between. The CDR3 loop spans 13 amino acids. The TCR sequence derives from a human donor with alopecia areata. This sequence joins TRBV29-1 and TRBJ2-1; D might be TRBD2 (5 bases). This specimen was CD8+ T cells sorted from blood, taken at week 0. The CDR3 reads CSVEGVSYNEQFF. CDR3 nucleotides: TGCAGCGTTGAGGGAGTTTCCTACAATGAGCAGTTCTTC.